The rows below give T cell receptor beta chains drawn from one sample of a study of T cell clones after liver transplantation. TCRdb's copy holds only in-frame clones and misses some; the assay was immunoSEQ multiplex PCR. Of around 80,000 clones listed, nearly 85% are singletons. The starting material was CD4+ T cells from blood, obtained almost 47 months after liver transplant. These receptors were obtained from a human patient who received a liver transplant. Some T cells may have originated in the graft donor. Each CDR3 is given with its conserved first and last residue. The D gene is left open where the match is weak. Clone size is not always given. Where it is, it says once, few, many or a class for expanded clones.

>-|-|TRBJ1-5|TRBV28
CASSRLGGSRSNQPQHF
TGTGCCAGCAGCCGATTAGGAGGCAGCCGGAGCAATCAGCCCCAGCATTTT
>TRBD1|few|TRBJ1-2|TRBV2
CASRDNRGTGYTF
TGTGCCAGCAGGGACAACAGGGGAACTGGCTACACCTTC
>TRBD2|-|TRBJ2-7|TRBV27
CASSLNGRPSYEQYF
TGTGCCAGCAGTTTAAACGGGAGGCCCTCCTACGAGCAGTACTTC
>TRBD2|-|TRBJ2-7|TRBV2
CASSRSGRAGEQYF
TGTGCCAGCAGCCGCAGCGGGAGGGCCGGAGAGCAGTACTTC
>TRBD2|-|TRBJ2-7|TRBV6-1
CASVKLAGGDYEQYF
TGTGCCAGCGTCAAACTAGCGGGAGGGGACTACGAGCAGTACTTC
>-|-|TRBJ2-5|TRBV6-5
CASSYSSRSETQYF
TGTGCCAGCAGTTACTCGAGTAGGTCGGAGACCCAGTACTTC
>-|-|TRBJ1-3|TRBV7-9
CASSHLESSGNTIYF
TGTGCCAGCAGCCATCTTGAGAGCTCTGGAAACACCATATATTTT
>-|-|TRBJ1-3|TRBV9
CASSVQGTSGNTIYF
TGTGCCAGCAGCGTTCAAGGAACCTCTGGAAACACCATATATTTT
>TRBD2|few|TRBJ2-1|TRBV14
CASSLRNSGRALEQFF
TGTGCCAGCAGCTTACGCAATAGCGGGAGGGCCCTTGAGCAGTTCTTC
>TRBD2|-|TRBJ2-1|TRBV18
CASSPPVGTSSYNEQFF
TGTGCCAGCTCACCACCGGTGGGGACTAGCTCCTACAATGAGCAGTTCTTC
>-|few|TRBJ2-7|TRBV11-1
CASSLQGYEQYF
TGTGCCAGCAGCTTACAGGGCTACGAGCAGTACTTC
>TRBD2|-|TRBJ2-1|TRBV11-1
CASSIGTSGTYNEQFF
TGTGCCAGCAGCATCGGGACTAGCGGGACCTACAATGAGCAGTTCTTC
>-|-|TRBJ1-2|TRBV4-3
CASSLGVGAGYTF
TGCGCCAGCAGCCTTGGGGTAGGGGCAGGCTACACCTTC
>-|-|TRBJ2-7|TRBV20-1
CSPSSGYEQYF
TGCAGTCCCAGCAGCGGCTACGAGCAGTACTTC
>TRBD1|-|TRBJ2-5|TRBV7-9
CASSSYPGQGKTQYF
TGTGCCAGCAGCTCTTACCCGGGACAGGGAAAGACCCAGTACTTC
>-|-|TRBJ2-5|TRBV9
CASSKAAPQETQYF
TGTGCCAGCAGCAAAGCGGCCCCCCAAGAGACCCAGTACTTC
>TRBD2|-|TRBJ2-5|TRBV5-1
CASSLPAGLETQYF
TGCGCCAGCAGCTTGCCAGCGGGATTAGAGACCCAGTACTTC
>TRBD1|-|TRBJ2-5|TRBV5-4
CASSRTGGQETQYF
TGTGCCAGCAGCCGGACAGGCGGTCAAGAGACCCAGTACTTC
>-|-|TRBJ2-3|TRBV7-8
CASSLEGGFTDTQYF
TGTGCCAGCAGCTTAGAGGGCGGGTTCACAGATACGCAGTATTTT
>-|-|TRBJ1-2|TRBV27
CASSLGPAGNYGYTF
TGTGCCAGCAGTTTGGGGCCCGCCGGTAACTATGGCTACACCTTC
>-|-|TRBJ1-3|TRBV5-1
CASSLRGGTGNTIYF
TGCGCCAGCAGCTTGAGGGGAGGGACTGGAAACACCATATATTTT
>TRBD1|few|TRBJ1-4|TRBV19
CASSIEPGTGLQKLFF
TGTGCCAGTAGTATTGAACCCGGGACAGGGTTACAAAAACTGTTTTTT
>-|-|TRBJ2-7|TRBV7-3
CASSPTPGNYEQYF
TGTGCCAGCAGCCCCACCCCGGGGAACTACGAGCAGTACTTC
>TRBD2|-|TRBJ2-3|TRBV7-2
CASSLEREGGTQYF
TGTGCCAGCAGCTTAGAGCGGGAGGGCGGTACGCAGTATTTT
>TRBD2|once|TRBJ2-1|TRBV28
CASMTPGRGRYNEQFF
TGTGCCAGCATGACCCCCGGGAGGGGACGGTACAATGAGCAGTTCTTC
>-|-|TRBJ2-4|TRBV2
CASSVRGTRAKNIQYF
TGTGCCAGCAGTGTGCGGGGTACTAGAGCCAAAAACATTCAGTACTTC
>TRBD2|-|TRBJ2-3|TRBV5-1
CASSLTQPGRGADTQYF
TGCGCCAGCAGCTTGACTCAGCCGGGCCGGGGGGCAGATACGCAGTATTTT
>TRBD1|few|TRBJ2-2|TRBV9
CASRGRGRGGELFF
TGTGCCAGCAGGGGAAGGGGGCGCGGCGGGGAGCTGTTTTTT
>TRBD1|-|TRBJ2-7|TRBV5-5
CASSPGQGGYEQYF
TGTGCCAGCAGTCCCGGACAGGGGGGCTACGAGCAGTACTTC
>-|-|TRBJ1-1|TRBV18
CASSVGGSGTEAFF
TGTGCCAGCTCCGTGGGGGGGTCGGGAACTGAAGCTTTCTTT
>TRBD2|-|TRBJ2-1|TRBV6-5
CASTKSGRASNEQFF
TGTGCCAGCACCAAAAGCGGGAGGGCCTCGAATGAGCAGTTCTTC
>-|-|TRBJ2-2|TRBV18
CASSITGHTGELFF
TGTGCCAGCTCAATTACAGGGCACACCGGGGAGCTGTTTTTT
>-|-|TRBJ2-2|TRBV7-2
CASTLPGSANTGELFF
TGTGCCAGCACCCTGCCAGGCTCCGCGAACACCGGGGAGCTGTTTTTT
>-|-|TRBJ2-2|TRBV28
CASNSILTSGELFF
TGTGCCAGCAATTCGATCCTCACCTCCGGGGAGCTGTTTTTT
>-|-|TRBJ1-1|TRBV6-1
CASSDMGRPRTEAFF
TGTGCCAGCAGTGATATGGGCAGGCCGAGGACTGAAGCTTTCTTT
>-|-|TRBJ2-2|TRBV19
CASSLRRGGNTGELFF
TGTGCCAGTAGTCTCAGGAGGGGTGGGAACACCGGGGAGCTGTTTTTT
>TRBD2|-|TRBJ2-1|TRBV5-4
CASRLGLAPSSYNEQFF
TGTGCCAGCAGATTAGGACTAGCGCCTAGCTCCTACAATGAGCAGTTCTTC
>-|few|TRBJ1-1|TRBV30
CAWNARLNTEAFF
TGTGCCTGGAACGCCCGACTGAACACTGAAGCTTTCTTT
>-|-|TRBJ2-1|TRBV4-1
CASSQGMFSGSSYNEQFF
TGCGCCAGCAGCCAAGGAATGTTTAGCGGAAGCTCCTACAATGAGCAGTTCTTC
>TRBD2|-|TRBJ2-1|TRBV7-2
CASSLAVTSGYNEQFF
TGTGCCAGCAGCTTAGCGGTAACTAGCGGGTACAATGAGCAGTTCTTC
>-|-|TRBJ2-5|TRBV5-1
CASSLGTGQETQYF
TGCGCCAGCAGCTTGGGTACAGGGCAAGAGACCCAGTACTTC
>TRBD1|-|TRBJ1-2|TRBV28
CASSLGTDNYGYTF
TGTGCCAGCAGTTTAGGGACAGACAACTATGGCTACACCTTC
>TRBD1|-|TRBJ2-4|TRBV5-1
CASSRGQDPNIQYF
TGCGCCAGCAGTCGTGGACAGGATCCAAACATTCAGTACTTC
>TRBD2|-|TRBJ2-1|TRBV9
CASSVTLGLAGGKLKYNEQFF
TGTGCCAGCAGCGTAACCCTGGGACTAGCGGGAGGAAAGTTAAAGTACAATGAGCAGTTCTTC
>-|few|TRBJ1-5|TRBV19
CASSIHRVDQPQHF
TGTGCCAGTAGTATCCACAGGGTTGATCAGCCCCAGCATTTT
>TRBD2|-|TRBJ2-7|TRBV7-2
CASSLARLAGGDEQYF
TGTGCCAGCAGCTTAGCTAGGCTAGCGGGAGGGGACGAGCAGTACTTC
>TRBD1|few|TRBJ1-2|TRBV30
CAWGRDRPRGYTF
TGTGCCTGGGGACGGGACAGGCCCCGGGGCTACACCTTC
>-|-|TRBJ1-2|TRBV6-5
CASSYYGSNYGYTF
TGTGCCAGCAGTTACTACGGGAGTAACTATGGCTACACCTTC
>TRBD1|-|TRBJ1-3|TRBV28
CASSLRTGPIGNTIYF
TGTGCCAGCAGCCTAAGGACAGGGCCGATCGGAAACACCATATATTTT
>-|-|TRBJ1-4|TRBV7-2
CASSLMGADEKLFF
TGTGCCAGCAGCTTAATGGGGGCGGATGAAAAACTGTTTTTT
>-|-|TRBJ1-3|TRBV5-1
CASSPTGSSGNTIYF
TGCGCCAGCAGCCCCACAGGGAGCTCTGGAAACACCATATATTTT
>-|-|TRBJ2-2|TRBV5-4
CASSRRGRTNTGELFF
TGTGCCAGCAGCCGGCGGGGGCGTACGAACACCGGGGAGCTGTTTTTT
>TRBD2|-|TRBJ2-3|TRBV7-2
CASSISSGGTDTQYF
TGTGCCAGCAGCATATCTAGCGGGGGCACAGATACGCAGTATTTT
>TRBD1|once|TRBJ1-1|TRBV5-1
CASSLSPRTGGAFF
TGCGCCAGCAGCTTGTCCCCCCGGACAGGGGGAGCTTTCTTT
>TRBD2|-|TRBJ2-7|TRBV9
CASSATSGSYEQYF
TGTGCCAGCAGCGCGACTAGCGGTTCCTACGAGCAGTACTTC
>-|-|TRBJ2-7|TRBV15
CATSRVGLPSYEQYF
TGTGCCACCAGCAGAGTGGGCCTACCCAGCTACGAGCAGTACTTC
>TRBD1|-|TRBJ1-4|TRBV18
CASSPLFGTGGEKLFF
TGTGCCAGCTCACCACTTTTCGGGACAGGGGGTGAAAAACTGTTTTTT
>TRBD1|-|TRBJ2-1|TRBV6-1
CASRESGTGQFF
TGTGCCAGCAGGGAATCCGGGACAGGGCAGTTCTTC
>-|-|TRBJ1-4|TRBV19
CPSRSVTRGQEEKLFF
TGTCCCAGTAGATCAGTGACCCGGGGGCAGGAGGAAAAACTGTTTTTT
>TRBD1|-|TRBJ1-2|TRBV19
CASNQGGLFYGYTF
TGTGCCAGTAACCAGGGGGGCCTCTTCTATGGCTACACCTTC